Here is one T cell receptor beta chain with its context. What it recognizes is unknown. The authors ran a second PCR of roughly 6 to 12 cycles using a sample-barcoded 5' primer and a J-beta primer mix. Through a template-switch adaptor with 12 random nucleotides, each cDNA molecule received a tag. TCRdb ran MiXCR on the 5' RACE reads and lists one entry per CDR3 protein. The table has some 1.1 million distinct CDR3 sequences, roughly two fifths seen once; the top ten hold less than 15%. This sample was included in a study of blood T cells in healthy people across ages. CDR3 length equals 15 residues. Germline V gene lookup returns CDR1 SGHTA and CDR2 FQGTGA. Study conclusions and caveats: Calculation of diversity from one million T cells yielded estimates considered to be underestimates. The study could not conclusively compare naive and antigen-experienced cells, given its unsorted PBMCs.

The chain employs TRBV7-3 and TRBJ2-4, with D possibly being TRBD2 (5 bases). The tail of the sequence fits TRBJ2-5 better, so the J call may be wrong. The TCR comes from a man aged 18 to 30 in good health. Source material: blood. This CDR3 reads CASSPGIGQQETQYF. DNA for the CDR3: TGTGCCAGCAGCCCCGGGATTGGTCAACAAGAGACCCAGTACTTC.